One sample yielded the 8 T cell receptor beta chains listed below, sequenced in a study of blood T cell repertoires in COVID-19. Here immunoSEQ multiplex PCR was the method, and the copy in TCRdb shows in-frame clones only, minus some. Of fewer than 45,000 clones in the sample, just under 75% are singletons; the top ten hold roughly a tenth. Sequenced material: peripheral blood. These receptors all stem from an older man with COVID-19, enrolled during active disease.

The rearrangement uses TRBV12-3 or TRBV12-4 and TRBJ1-2; the D is unclear. Trimming stripped 7 bases from V and 6 bases from J, with 12 bases between. The CDR3 is 12 residues long. CDR3 loop: CASTSTRHGYTF. The CDR3 nucleotides read TGTGCCAGCACCTCGACTAGACATGGCTACACCTTC.

V usage is TRBV30 and J usage is TRBJ2-1; TRBD2 might be the D (6 bases). The CDR3 is 13 residues long. Germline CDR1 reads GTSNPN; CDR2 reads SVGIG (reference sequence). Between the trimmed V and J ends, which lost 0 bases and 8 bases, there was a span of 11 bases. The CDR3 sequence is CAWSVPGTDEQFF. CDR3 nucleotides: TGTGCCTGGAGTGTCCCAGGGACTGATGAGCAGTTCTTC.

By share, this clone ranks as medium-sized. The genes are TRBV15 and TRBJ1-5; the D gene is possibly TRBD1 (6 bases). Germline V gives CDR1 LNHNV, CDR2 YYDKDF (reference sequence). The CDR3 extends over 15 amino acids. The germline V and J ends were trimmed by 5 bases and 2 bases, with 13 bases remaining between them. The CDR3 DNA is TGTGCCACCAGCCTCAGGGGTACGGGCAATCAGCCCCAGCATTTT. Translating gives CATSLRGTGNQPQHF. Drawing the rest from reference TRBV15 and TRBJ1-5, the complete variable domain is DAMVIQNPRYQVTQFGKPVTLSCSQTLNHNVMYWYQQKSSQAPKLLFHYYDKDFNNEADTPDNFQSRRPNTSFCFLDIRSPGLGDTAMYLCATSLRGTGNQPQHFGDGTRLSIL.

The chain links TRBV2 to TRBJ1-6, with D uncertain. V dropped 8 bases and J dropped 0 bases, with 14 bases sitting between them. Per germline, CDR1 SNHLY and CDR2 FYNNEI. The CDR3 contains 16 residues. The CDR3 loop is CASFHPRSSYNSPLHF. As DNA, the CDR3 is TGTGCCAGCTTTCATCCCCGGAGCTCCTATAATTCACCCCTCCACTTT.

The CDR3: CAWRMGLSGANVLTF. For the CDR3, the DNA is TGTGCCTGGAGGATGGGGCTCTCTGGGGCCAACGTCCTGACTTTC. V is TRBV30 and J is TRBJ2-6, with D maybe TRBD1 (5 bases). Germline V gene data show CDR1 as GTSNPN and CDR2 as SVGIG (reference sequence). The ends were cut back, 3 bases at V and 0 bases at J, with 9 bases in the middle. The CDR3 spans 15 residues.

The rearrangement uses TRBV19 and TRBJ2-2, with 8 nucleotides matching TRBD1. The CDR3 is 14 residues long. Germline V CDR1 and CDR2: LNHDA, SQIVND (reference sequence). V shed 4 bases and J 4 bases; nucleotides not matched to a gene: 2. The CDR3 region has the DNA TGTGCCAGTAGTACGGACAGGGTCACCGGGGAGCTGTTTTTT. The encoded protein is CASSTDRVTGELFF. The full variable domain, with the rest looked up from reference TRBV19 and TRBJ2-2, is DGGITQSPKYLFRKEGQNVTLSCEQNLNHDAMYWYRQDPGQGLRLIYYSQIVNDFQKGDIAEGYSVSREKKESFPLTVTSAQKNPTAFYLCASSTDRVTGELFFGEGSRLTVL.

The rearrangement uses TRBV10-3 and TRBJ2-4; tentative D call: TRBD1 (6 bases). Looked up from germline, CDR1 is ENHRY and CDR2 is SYGVKD. V was clipped by 0 bases and J by 3 bases, with 18 bases between them. The CDR3 consists of 18 residues. CDR3 coding DNA: TGTGCCATCAGTGAGTCCCGGGACCAGGTAGGGGGCAAAAACATTCAGTACTTC. It specifies CAISESRDQVGGKNIQYF.

This rearrangement joins TRBV19 to TRBJ2-7, with 7 bases fitting TRBD1. The junction had 4 bases not matched to a gene; V was cut back by 3 bases and J by 2 bases. The CDR3 is 14 residues long. Germline V CDR1 and CDR2: LNHDA, SQIVND (reference sequence). In DNA, the CDR3 is TGTGCCAGTAGTATGTTCGGGACAGCCTACGAGCAGTACTTC. Amino acid sequence: CASSMFGTAYEQYF.